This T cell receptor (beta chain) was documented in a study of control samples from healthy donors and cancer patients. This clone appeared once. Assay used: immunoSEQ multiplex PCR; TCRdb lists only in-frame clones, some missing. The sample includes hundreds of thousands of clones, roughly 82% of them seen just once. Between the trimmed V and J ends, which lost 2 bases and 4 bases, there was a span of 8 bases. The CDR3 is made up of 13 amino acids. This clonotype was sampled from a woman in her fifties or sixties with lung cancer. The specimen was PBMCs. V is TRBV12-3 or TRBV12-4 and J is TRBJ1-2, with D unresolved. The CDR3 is CASSLSYSYGYTF. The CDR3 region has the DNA TGTGCCAGCAGTTTAAGTTATTCCTATGGCTACACCTTC.